Sequencing of this T cell receptor beta chain was carried out in a study of blood T cell repertoires in COVID-19. Across the study: The United States, Italy and Spain were the sources of the acute and convalescent COVID-19 samples. PBMCs, B-cell-depleted T cells, or T cells were the source of the cDNA or gDNA that made up the material.

Germline V CDR1 and CDR2: WNHNN, SYGVQD (reference sequence). V lost 0 bases and J 5 bases, leaving 11 bases between the germline ends. The CDR3 is 14 residues long. In the study's own analysis: Estimates of nucleated cell counts were drawn from the amplification of reference gene primers. Generated by immunoSEQ multiplex PCR, the TCRdb table keeps only in-frame clones and is missing some. V and J calls plus clone size are reproduced from that table; the DNA served to infer D and trimming. The sample yields around 200,000 clones, over 80% seen once. Patients in Seattle were enrolled during active infection, then followed longitudinally. The table lists this clone with a few counts.

The chain has TRBV10-1 and TRBJ2-7; D perhaps matches TRBD2 (5 bases). This TCR derives from a woman aged 40 to 50 with COVID-19, enrolled during active disease. Sequencing was done on a sample of peripheral blood. The chain's CDR3 is CASSESGSGDEQYF. In DNA, the CDR3 is TGCGCCAGCAGTGAGTCAGGGTCCGGGGACGAGCAGTACTTC.